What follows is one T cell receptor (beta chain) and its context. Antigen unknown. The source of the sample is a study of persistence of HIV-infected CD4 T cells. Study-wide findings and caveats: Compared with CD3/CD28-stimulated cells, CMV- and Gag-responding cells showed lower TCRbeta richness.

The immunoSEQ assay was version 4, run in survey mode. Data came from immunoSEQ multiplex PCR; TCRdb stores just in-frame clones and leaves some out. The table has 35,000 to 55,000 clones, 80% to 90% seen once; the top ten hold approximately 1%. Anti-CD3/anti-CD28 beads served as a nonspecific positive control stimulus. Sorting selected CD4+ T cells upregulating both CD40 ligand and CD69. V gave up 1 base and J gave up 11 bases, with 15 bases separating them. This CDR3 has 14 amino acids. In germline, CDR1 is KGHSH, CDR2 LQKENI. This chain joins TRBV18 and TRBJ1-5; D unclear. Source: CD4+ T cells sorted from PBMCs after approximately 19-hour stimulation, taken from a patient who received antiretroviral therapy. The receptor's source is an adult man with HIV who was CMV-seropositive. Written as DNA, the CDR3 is TGTGCCAGCTCACCACTCGGGGTATCAGCGGCCCAGCATTTT. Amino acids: CASSPLGVSAAQHF.